The rows below give T cell receptor beta chains drawn from one sample of a study of T cells expressing NK-cell markers. Reanalyzing the 5' RACE reads, TCRdb keeps one entry per CDR3 protein, without DNA. Here the sample table reports approximately 460,000 distinct CDR3 sequences. Sequenced input: blood T cells: a sorted CD56 or NKG2C T cell subset, CD4+ or CD8+ T cells, or bulk PBMC T cells (not recorded which). The source is a woman between 18 and 70 years old in good health. Each CDR3 is given with its conserved first and last residue.

j_call: TRBJ2-1; v_call: TRBV20-1; cdr3_aa: CSVRWGIEQFF
j_call: TRBJ2-1; v_call: TRBV7-7; cdr3_aa: CASSRDRNNEQFF
j_call: TRBJ1-6; v_call: TRBV6-1; cdr3_aa: CASSEISWAVFGSPLHF
j_call: TRBJ2-2; v_call: TRBV5-1; cdr3_aa: CASSVGTSGTGELFF
j_call: TRBJ1-5; v_call: TRBV7-9; cdr3_aa: CASSLGTGKSNQPQHF
j_call: TRBJ2-7; v_call: TRBV13; cdr3_aa: CASSSNRDRVGYEQYF
j_call: TRBJ2-3; v_call: TRBV5-1; cdr3_aa: CASSPGQGATDTQYF
j_call: TRBJ1-2; v_call: TRBV27; cdr3_aa: CASTPWGDGNYGYTF
j_call: TRBJ2-5; v_call: TRBV20-1; cdr3_aa: CSASMGLHQETQYF
j_call: TRBJ1-4; v_call: TRBV7-2; cdr3_aa: CASSLEGADEKLFF
j_call: TRBJ2-7; v_call: TRBV30; cdr3_aa: CAWSVTYEQYF
j_call: TRBJ2-3; v_call: TRBV7-9; cdr3_aa: CASSGWGTDTQYF
j_call: TRBJ1-1; v_call: TRBV2; cdr3_aa: CASSQLGVGVNTEAFF
j_call: TRBJ1-2; v_call: TRBV20-1; cdr3_aa: CSARDLNVLDGYTF
j_call: TRBJ2-3; v_call: TRBV20-1; cdr3_aa: CSARDSPTDTQYF
j_call: TRBJ1-2; v_call: TRBV29-1; cdr3_aa: CSADRPLYGYTF
j_call: TRBJ2-1; v_call: TRBV20-1; cdr3_aa: CSARSPPGLAGVGNEQFF
j_call: TRBJ2-1; v_call: TRBV3-1; cdr3_aa: CASSQPGLAENEQFF
j_call: TRBJ2-1; v_call: TRBV6-5; cdr3_aa: CASSYSRQGIDNEQFF
j_call: TRBJ2-1; v_call: TRBV19; cdr3_aa: CASSPRDLPHNEQFF
j_call: TRBJ1-2; v_call: TRBV27; cdr3_aa: CASSLLQGLFGGYTF
j_call: TRBJ2-7; v_call: TRBV20-1; cdr3_aa: CSAREGTSGRPYEQYF
j_call: TRBJ1-4; v_call: TRBV20-1; cdr3_aa: CSAPPGPTNEKLFF
j_call: TRBJ2-1; v_call: TRBV20-1; cdr3_aa: CSLRVLAISYNEQFF
j_call: TRBJ1-1; v_call: TRBV18; cdr3_aa: CASSPRGENTEAFF
j_call: TRBJ1-1; v_call: TRBV27; cdr3_aa: CASNGGTEAFF
j_call: TRBJ2-7; v_call: TRBV20-1; cdr3_aa: CSAPDTYEQYF
j_call: TRBJ2-3; v_call: TRBV4-3; cdr3_aa: CASSRGAGTGHYF
j_call: TRBJ2-2; v_call: TRBV7-2; cdr3_aa: CASSFPTGKNTGELFF
j_call: TRBJ2-1; v_call: TRBV7-3; cdr3_aa: CASSFASGLAGRNEQFF
j_call: TRBJ2-1; v_call: TRBV9; cdr3_aa: CASSPRTSGGDEQFF
j_call: TRBJ1-1; v_call: TRBV20-1; cdr3_aa: CSARNQGTGTEAFF
j_call: TRBJ2-1; v_call: TRBV6-2/TRBV6-3; cdr3_aa: CASTTPVVGAYNEQFF
j_call: TRBJ2-2; v_call: TRBV27; cdr3_aa: CASSWAWGAGELFF
j_call: TRBJ2-2; v_call: TRBV6-6; cdr3_aa: CASGFQPGGELFF
j_call: TRBJ2-5; v_call: TRBV12-3/TRBV12-4; cdr3_aa: CASKLAGGPMETQYF
j_call: TRBJ2-2; v_call: TRBV19; cdr3_aa: CASSVDRESTGELFF
j_call: TRBJ2-2; v_call: TRBV7-9; cdr3_aa: CASSAGTGDPGELFF
j_call: TRBJ2-5; v_call: TRBV6-2/TRBV6-3; cdr3_aa: CASSYQAPRYQETQYF
j_call: TRBJ1-2; v_call: TRBV7-6; cdr3_aa: CASSLVGTKAPYGYTF
j_call: TRBJ1-5; v_call: TRBV19; cdr3_aa: CASSRDRGENEHF
j_call: TRBJ2-7; v_call: TRBV30; cdr3_aa: CAWRWAGTTYEQYF
j_call: TRBJ2-7; v_call: TRBV5-1; cdr3_aa: CASSPREGHSYEQYF
j_call: TRBJ2-1; v_call: TRBV7-2; cdr3_aa: CASSSRSGGYNEQFF